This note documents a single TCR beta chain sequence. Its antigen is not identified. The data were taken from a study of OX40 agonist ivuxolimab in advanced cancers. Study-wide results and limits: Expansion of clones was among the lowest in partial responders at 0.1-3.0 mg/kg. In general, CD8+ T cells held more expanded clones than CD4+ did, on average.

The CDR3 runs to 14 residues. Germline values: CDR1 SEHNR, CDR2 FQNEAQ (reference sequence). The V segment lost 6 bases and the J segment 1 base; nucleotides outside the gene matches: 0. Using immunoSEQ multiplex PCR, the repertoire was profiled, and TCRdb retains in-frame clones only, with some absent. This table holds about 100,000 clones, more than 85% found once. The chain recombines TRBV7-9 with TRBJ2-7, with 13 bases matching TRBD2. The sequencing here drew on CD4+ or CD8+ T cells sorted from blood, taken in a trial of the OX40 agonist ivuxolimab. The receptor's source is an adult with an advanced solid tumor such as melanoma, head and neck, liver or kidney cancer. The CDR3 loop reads CASRGLAGSYEQYF. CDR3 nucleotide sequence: TGTGCCAGCAGGGGACTAGCGGGATCCTACGAGCAGTACTTC.